The rows below give T cell receptor beta chains drawn from one sample of a study of cytomegalovirus exposure and HLA in healthy donors. Sequencing was performed with immunoSEQ multiplex PCR; in TCRdb, only in-frame clones are kept and a portion is missing. The table shows 200,000 or so clones, with 75% to 90% occurring only once. The sample consisted of PBMCs. All receptors derive from a boy aged 2 to 10 in good health and CMV-seronegative. The CDR3 runs from the conserved cysteine through the conserved F or W. The D gene is left open where the match is weak. Clone size is stated in some rows and not others, as once, few, many or a class when expanded.

d_gene,v_gene,abundance,j_gene,CDR3aa,CDR3nt
NA,TRBV7-9,NA,TRBJ2-1,CASSQNTRPPYNEQFF,TGTGCCAGCAGCCAGAATACGAGGCCGCCATACAATGAGCAGTTCTTC
NA,TRBV11-2,NA,TRBJ2-3,CASSFGLGASTDTQYF,TGTGCCAGCAGCTTTGGCCTAGGGGCTAGCACAGATACGCAGTATTTT
NA,TRBV10-3,NA,TRBJ2-5,CAISPVVAEETQYF,TGTGCCATCAGTCCCGTAGTCGCCGAGGAGACCCAGTACTTC
TRBD1,TRBV19,NA,TRBJ1-1,CASSIVTGGITEAFF,TGTGCCAGTAGTATAGTAACAGGGGGCATAACTGAAGCTTTCTTT
NA,TRBV6-1,NA,TRBJ1-5,CASIWGGGQPQHF,TGTGCCAGCATATGGGGGGGAGGTCAGCCCCAGCATTTT
TRBD2,TRBV4-2,NA,TRBJ2-1,CASSQASGRASLNEQFF,TGTGCCAGCAGCCAGGCTAGCGGGAGGGCTTCTCTGAATGAGCAGTTCTTC
TRBD1,TRBV6-5,few,TRBJ1-2,CASSYQGAYYGYTF,TGTGCCAGCAGTTACCAGGGGGCATACTATGGCTACACCTTC
NA,TRBV30,NA,TRBJ2-7,CAWNRQGNSYEQYF,TGTGCCTGGAATCGGCAGGGTAACTCCTACGAGCAGTACTTC
NA,TRBV2,few,TRBJ1-1,CASSEDSLNTEAFF,TGTGCCAGCAGTGAGGACAGTTTGAACACTGAAGCTTTCTTT
NA,TRBV13,NA,TRBJ2-1,CASSSRQALYNEQFF,TGTGCCAGCAGCTCCCGACAGGCGCTCTACAATGAGCAGTTCTTC
NA,TRBV7-9,once,TRBJ2-3,CASSFGQGGPDTQYF,TGTGCCAGCAGCTTCGGGCAGGGAGGTCCAGATACGCAGTATTTT
NA,TRBV14,NA,TRBJ2-1,CASSQLGGEQFF,TGTGCCAGCAGCCAACTCGGGGGTGAGCAGTTCTTC